The subject of this entry is one T cell receptor beta chain. Its antigen is not known. Other DNA variants within this sample encode the same CDR3. The table came from immunoSEQ multiplex PCR; TCRdb's copy has only in-frame clones and leaves some out. The data contain about 99,000 clones, around 90% of them singletons. The CDR3 has 11 amino acids. The germline gives CDR1 MNHNY, CDR2 SVGAGI (reference sequence). V was trimmed by 2 bases and J by 3 bases, leaving 2 bases between them. These data are taken from a study of OX40 agonist ivuxolimab in advanced cancers. Across the study: There were three patients with partial responses, one having hepatocellular carcinoma and two cutaneous melanoma.

Broader study findings: More expanded clones were seen, on average, in CD8+ T cells than in CD4+.

The genes are TRBV6-6 and TRBJ2-7, with no clear D. The specimen comprised CD4+ or CD8+ T cells sorted from blood, sampled in a trial of the OX40 agonist ivuxolimab. This TCR came from an adult with an advanced solid tumor such as melanoma, head and neck, liver or kidney cancer. CDR3 in amino acids: CASSYLYEQYF. Written as DNA, the CDR3 is TGTGCCAGCAGTTACCTCTACGAGCAGTACTTC.